The 27 T cell receptor beta chains below all came from one sample that was sequenced in a study of beta chain features in type 1 diabetes. The whole isolated RNA underwent reverse transcription, so sequencing captured expressed TCRB transcripts. The repertoire was sequenced with immunoSEQ multiplex PCR; TCRdb's copy has only in-frame clones and lacks some. This sample has almost 350,000 clones; around 8% occur once, and the top ten carry roughly 0.44%. Sample: central memory CD4+ T cells from blood. The receptor set was obtained from a woman under 30 in good health.

The chain links TRBV6-1 to TRBJ1-2; D not certain. Trimming shortened V by 6 bases and J by 2 bases, and 10 bases separated the two germline ends. The V gene's germline CDR1 is MNHNS and CDR2 SASEGT. The CDR3 has 13 residues. The CDR3 loop reads CASRDDGNYGYTF. The CDR3 DNA sequence: TGTGCCAGCAGGGATGACGGAAACTATGGCTACACCTTC.

CDR3 amino acids: CAISLAEKYNEQFF. The DNA for the CDR3 is TGTGCCATCAGCTTAGCGGAGAAGTACAATGAGCAGTTCTTC. The V and J genes are TRBV10-3 and TRBJ2-1; possibly TRBD2 for D (6 bases). Trimming removed 6 bases at V and 4 bases at J, with 13 bases between. The CDR3 loop spans 14 amino acids. CDR1 ENHRY and CDR2 SYGVKD come from the germline V gene.

The chain joins TRBV7-2 to TRBJ2-1; TRBD2 aligns across 7 bases. This CDR3 region has 14 residues. CDR1 and CDR2 (germline): SGHTA, FQGNSA. V lost 5 bases, J lost 5 bases, and 6 bases stayed unmatched. The CDR3 DNA reads as TGTGCCAGCAGCCGAGCGGGACTCCACAATGAGCAGTTCTTC. Its protein is CASSRAGLHNEQFF.

In this sample, this clone turned up a few times. The gene calls are TRBV7-8 and TRBJ2-3; a possible D gene is TRBD2 (6 bases). Germline assignment: CDR1 SGHVS and CDR2 FQNEAQ. This CDR3 comprises 15 residues. Trimming left V 1 base short and J 5 bases short, with 13 bases between. The CDR3 DNA reads TGTGCCAGCAGCTTAGGGCGCGGGGAACTAGATACGCAGTATTTT. This gives the protein CASSLGRGELDTQYF.

The sample holds a few counts of this clone. The chain joins TRBV13 to TRBJ1-3; no definite D call. CDR1 is PRHDT and CDR2 is FYEKMQ in the germline V gene (reference sequence). V was trimmed by 0 bases and J by 0 bases, leaving 9 bases between them. The CDR3 length is 16 residues. The CDR3 loop is CASSLGRRFSGNTIYF. Here the CDR3 DNA reads TGTGCCAGCAGCTTAGGCCGTAGGTTCTCTGGAAACACCATATATTTT. Drawing the rest from reference TRBV13 and TRBJ1-3, the complete variable domain is AAGVIQSPRHLIKEKRETATLKCYPIPRHDTVYWYQQGPGQDPQFLISFYEKMQSDKGSIPDRFSAQQFSDYHSELNMSSLELGDSALYFCASSLGRRFSGNTIYFGEGSWLTVV.

The gene calls are TRBV18 and TRBJ1-1; D call uncertain. Germline-derived CDR1 and CDR2 are KGHSH and LQKENI. The CDR3 sequence is 14 residues long. The V end was cut by 2 bases, the J end by 1 base, with 8 bases between. The CDR3 DNA follows: TGTGCCAGCTCACCAGACGAAAGGAACACTGAAGCTTTCTTT. It specifies CASSPDERNTEAFF. Filled out from reference TRBV18 and TRBJ1-1, the complete variable domain reads NAGVMQNPRHLVRRRGQEARLRCSPMKGHSHVYWYRQLPEEGLKFMVYLQKENIIDESGMPKERFSAEFPKEGPSILRIQQVVRGDSAAYFCASSPDERNTEAFFGQGTRLTVV.

V usage is TRBV14 and J usage is TRBJ2-3; the match to TRBD2 covers 8 bases. The CDR3 is made up of 16 amino acids. Looked up from germline, CDR1 is SGHDN and CDR2 is FVKESK. Trimming at V came to 1 base and at J to 7 bases, leaving 10 bases not matched to a gene. As DNA, the CDR3 is TGTGCCAGCAGCCAAGTTTCGGGACTAGGGTTCTATACGCAGTATTTT. Its protein product is CASSQVSGLGFYTQYF. The whole variable domain, remainder taken from reference TRBV14 and TRBJ2-3, is EAGVTQFPSHSVIEKGQTVTLRCDPISGHDNLYWYRRVMGKEIKFLLHFVKESKQDESGMPNNRFLAERTGGTYSTLKVQPAELEDSGVYFCASSQVSGLGFYTQYFGPGTRLTVL.

This clone appeared a few times. The chain combines TRBV7-2 with TRBJ1-1; 7 positions agree with TRBD1. V shed 1 base, J shed 8 bases, and the junction held 4 bases outside the gene matches. The CDR3 extends over 13 amino acids. Germline CDR1 reads SGHTA; CDR2 reads FQGNSA. The CDR3: CASSLVGQREAFF. CDR3 in DNA: TGTGCCAGCAGCTTAGTGGGACAGAGAGAAGCTTTCTTT.

This clone was counted ten times or more. The chain carries TRBV14 and TRBJ2-2, with 9 bases that match TRBD1. Germline assignment: CDR1 SGHDN and CDR2 FVKESK. The CDR3 is 17 amino acids. Losses at the gene ends were 4 bases for V and 0 bases for J; bases not matched to a gene: 6. The CDR3 protein is CASSLITGGANTGELFF. The CDR3 nucleotides are TGTGCCAGCAGCCTAATAACAGGGGGCGCGAACACCGGGGAGCTGTTTTTT.

DNA of the CDR3: TGTGCCAGCAGCTTAGGGGCTGGGGGCCCCTACGAGCAGTACTTC. This gives the protein CASSLGAGGPYEQYF. V is TRBV7-9 and J is TRBJ2-7; D possibly corresponds to TRBD1 (6 bases). CDR1 and CDR2 from the germline V gene are SEHNR and FQNEAQ (reference sequence). V lost 1 base and J lost 2, with 12 bases in between. There are 15 residues in the CDR3.

This clone has a count of ten or more. V usage is TRBV28 and J usage is TRBJ2-7; D may be TRBD1 (5 bases). Germline V gene lookup returns CDR1 MDHEN and CDR2 SYDVKM. The CDR3 loop spans 11 amino acids. V lost 3 bases, J lost 11 bases, and 11 bases lay in between. CDR3 residues: CASSLGQMKYF. The CDR3 region has the DNA TGTGCCAGCAGTTTGGGGCAGATGAAGTACTTC. Together with reference TRBV28 and TRBJ2-7, the CDR3 gives the full variable domain: DVKVTQSSRYLVKRTGEKVFLECVQDMDHENMFWYRQDPGLGLRLIYFSYDVKMKEKGDIPEGYSVSREKKERFSLILESASTNQTSMYLCASSLGQMKYFGPGTRLTVT.

The rearrangement links TRBV27 to TRBJ1-1, with TRBD1 matching 9 bases. The ends lost 8 bases at V and 6 bases at J; junction bases unmatched: 7. Germline V gives CDR1 MNHEY, CDR2 SMNVEV (reference sequence). This CDR3 spans 13 amino acids. CDR3 region: CASWTGVRSEAFF. The CDR3 DNA sequence: TGTGCCAGCTGGACAGGGGTAAGATCTGAAGCTTTCTTT.

This clone showed up just a few times. The chain is built from TRBV28 and TRBJ1-2; 9 bases are shared with TRBD1. Germline lookup yields CDR1 MDHEN and CDR2 SYDVKM. The CDR3 is 16 amino acids. V lost 5 bases, J lost 2 bases, and 9 bases stayed unmatched. The CDR3 is CASSLSTGGPNYGYTF. Here the CDR3 DNA reads TGTGCCAGCAGTCTCTCAACAGGGGGCCCGAACTATGGCTACACCTTC.

This clone was seen a handful of times. The rearrangement uses TRBV18 and TRBJ1-3; TRBD1 is a possible D gene (5 bases). The V gene's germline CDR1 is KGHSH and CDR2 LQKENI. The V gene lost 3 bases and the J gene lost 4 bases, with 13 bases spanning the gap. The CDR3 sequence is 15 residues long. CDR3 sequence reads: CASSPGTSNGNTIYF. In DNA form, the CDR3 reads TGTGCCAGCTCACCCGGGACCTCAAACGGAAACACCATATATTTT. The entire variable domain, with the rest obtained from reference TRBV18 and TRBJ1-3, is as follows: NAGVMQNPRHLVRRRGQEARLRCSPMKGHSHVYWYRQLPEEGLKFMVYLQKENIIDESGMPKERFSAEFPKEGPSILRIQQVVRGDSAAYFCASSPGTSNGNTIYFGEGSWLTVV.

V gene TRBV18 combines with J gene TRBJ1-5; D is perhaps TRBD1 (6 bases). CDR1 is KGHSH and CDR2 is LQKENI in the germline V gene. The germline V and J ends were trimmed by 4 bases and 9 bases, with 16 bases remaining between them. The CDR3 is 14 amino acids. CDR3 protein: CASSQQGPKGPQHF. The CDR3 DNA sequence: TGTGCCAGCTCACAGCAGGGGCCAAAAGGGCCCCAGCATTTT.

The chain couples TRBV5-4 to TRBJ1-1; the D is unclear. The germline CDR1 and CDR2 sequences are SGHNT and YYREEE (reference sequence). The ends were cut back, 0 bases at V and 0 bases at J, with 6 bases in the middle. This CDR3 contains 14 residues. As DNA, the CDR3 is TGTGCCAGCAGCTTGGCCAGAATGAACACTGAAGCTTTCTTT. Its protein is CASSLARMNTEAFF.

This clone was detected a few times. The rearrangement joins TRBV5-5 to TRBJ2-3; 7 bases match TRBD2. V was clipped by 4 bases and J by 3 bases; unmatched bases: 8. This CDR3 spans 15 amino acids. CDR1 is SGHKS and CDR2 is YYEKEE in the germline V gene (reference sequence). The DNA of the CDR3 is TGTGCCAGCAGCGACAAGGGAGGGCCGACAGATACGCAGTATTTT. Protein sequence: CASSDKGGPTDTQYF.

This clone was counted ten times or more. The chain links TRBV7-3 to TRBJ2-1, with TRBD1 matching 8 bases. From germline, CDR1 is SGHTA and CDR2 FQGTGA. CDR3 length: 15 amino acids. V shed 6 bases, J shed 7 bases, and the junction held 11 bases outside the gene matches. The DNA for the CDR3 is TGTGCCAGCAGTTCTCGACAGGGGACGAAAAATGAGCAGTTCTTC. The encoded protein is CASSSRQGTKNEQFF.

The sample holds a few counts of this clone. This chain joins TRBV29-1 and TRBJ2-3, with a possible D match to TRBD1 (6 bases). V lost 4 bases, J lost 6 bases, and 14 bases lay in between. The CDR3 is 13 amino acids. Germline CDR1 reads SQVTM; CDR2 reads ANQGSEA. The CDR3 protein is CSVVSQGSDTQYF. CDR3 coding DNA: TGCAGCGTTGTGTCCCAGGGGTCGGATACGCAGTATTTT.

CDR3 coding DNA: TGTGCCAGCAGCTCAGCGCGGGAGGAACTTGAGCAGTTCTTC. Translating gives CASSSAREELEQFF. The chain is built from TRBV5-4 and TRBJ2-1; the match to TRBD2 covers 8 bases. J lost 9 bases, V lost 3 bases, and 8 bases had no gene match. The V gene's germline CDR1 is SGHNT and CDR2 YYREEE (reference sequence). The CDR3 covers 14 residues.

A few counts support this clone. The V call is TRBV21-1, the J call TRBJ2-7; no DNA check was done on the table's D call, TRBD2. TRBV21-1 is a pseudogene. The CDR3 sequence is 15 residues long. The CDR3 DNA reads as TGTGCCAGCAGCAATCGCCTCGCGAGGGCCTACGAGCAGTACTTC. Protein: CASSNRLARAYEQYF.

This clone occurred a few times. The chain links TRBV5-1 to TRBJ2-1; D might be TRBD2 (6 bases). Germline CDR1 SGHRS, CDR2 YFSETQ. The germline V and J ends were trimmed by 4 bases and 2 bases, with 16 bases remaining between them. There are 16 residues in the CDR3. The CDR3 DNA reads TGCGCCAGCAGCCTTGACTTGGGCGGGGCCTACAATGAGCAGTTCTTC. Translation gives CASSLDLGGAYNEQFF.

There are a few counts of this clone. In DNA, the CDR3 is TGTGCCAGCAGCTTTGCGCGCTACGAGCAGTACTTC. Protein product: CASSFARYEQYF. The rearrangement uses TRBV7-2 and TRBJ2-7; D remains unclear. The germline V gene encodes CDR1 SGHTA and CDR2 FQGNSA. Trimming left V 3 bases short and J 3 bases short, with 6 bases between. The CDR3 has 12 amino acids. Full variable domain (remainder filled in from reference TRBV7-2 and TRBJ2-7): GAGVSQSPSNKVTEKGKDVELRCDPISGHTALYWYRQSLGQGLEFLIYFQGNSAPDKSGLPSDRFSAERTGGSVSTLTIQRTQQEDSAVYLCASSFARYEQYFGPGTRLTVT.

This rearrangement joins TRBV18 to TRBJ2-3; 7 bases are a match to TRBD1. Trimming took 4 bases from V and 0 from J; bases not matched to a gene: 1. Germline lookup yields CDR1 KGHSH and CDR2 LQKENI. The CDR3 contains 14 residues. The CDR3 reads CASSRGQSTDTQYF. The CDR3 region has the DNA TGTGCCAGCTCACGGGGACAGAGCACAGATACGCAGTATTTT.

This clone was detected only a few times. J is TRBJ1-5 and V is TRBV27; no definite D call. This CDR3 has 13 amino acids. Germline-derived CDR1 and CDR2 are MNHEY and SMNVEV (reference sequence). The V end was cut by 6 bases, the J end by 0 bases, with 6 bases between. CDR3 sequence reads: CASRKYSNQPQHF. CDR3 nucleotides: TGTGCCAGCAGGAAATATAGCAATCAGCCCCAGCATTTT.

The chain has TRBV27 and TRBJ2-1, with D possibly matching TRBD2 (6 bases). The CDR3 spans 13 residues. V was pared by 5 bases and J by 3 bases, with 8 bases between. Germline values: CDR1 MNHEY, CDR2 SMNVEV (reference sequence). CDR3 nucleotide sequence: TGTGCCAGCAGTGGGACTCTCTACAATGAGCAGTTCTTC. The encoded protein is CASSGTLYNEQFF.

V and J are TRBV20-1 and TRBJ1-1, with a possible D match to TRBD1 (6 bases). The CDR3 spans 11 residues. Germline V gives CDR1 DFQATT, CDR2 SNEGSKA (reference sequence). The V end was cut by 6 bases, the J end by 10 bases, with 15 bases between. The CDR3 region has the DNA TGCAGTGCGATCCCGAACAGGGCAGCTTTCTTT. This gives the protein CSAIPNRAAFF.